The 15 T cell receptor beta chains below were found in one sample sequenced in a study of human T cells and chemical hapten exposure. TCRdb used MiXCR to reprocess the RACE reads, holding one entry per CDR3 protein. The sample contains under 450,000 distinct CDR3 sequences, around 5% of which appear only once. Indicated time point: patch test 1, 2 weeks after DPC sensitization. Treatment defined: therapeutic diphenylcyclopropenone sensitization with weekly scalp DPC. The material sequenced was whole blood, taken in connection with sensitization to the hapten diphenylcyclopropenone (DPC). The receptors here all came from a woman aged 45 to 65 with alopecia areata. Some clones in this sample may be carry-over from other donors' samples.

This clonotype was found a few times. The V gene is TRBV4-2, the J gene TRBJ1-5; D is unclear. Per the germline V gene, CDR1 is LGHNA and CDR2 is YNFKEQ. The CDR3 loop spans 15 amino acids. Trimming took off 0 bases at V and 10 bases at J, with 16 bases between the two ends. This CDR3 reads CASSQDQEGFKPQHF. The CDR3 region has the DNA TGTGCCAGCAGCCAAGACCAAGAAGGTTTTAAACCCCAGCATTTT.

This clonotype was seen repeatedly, ten times or more. V gene TRBV29-1 combines with J gene TRBJ1-2; D is unresolved. Trimming took 2 bases from V and 8 from J, leaving 15 bases between them. Germline-derived CDR1 and CDR2 are SQVTM and ANQGSEA. The CDR3 loop spans 13 amino acids. The CDR3 nucleotides are TGCAGCGTTGAAAGTCAAAGCGATGTAGGCTACACCTTC. Translation: CSVESQSDVGYTF.

This clonotype was observed a few times. This sequence joins TRBV11-2 and TRBJ1-6; TRBD1 matches at 7 bases. The germline gives CDR1 SGHAT, CDR2 FQNNGV. The CDR3 covers 14 residues. V was clipped by 5 bases and J by 7 bases; unmatched bases: 5. The CDR3, as DNA: TGTGCCAGCAGCCGGACAGGCTCGAATTCACCCCTCCACTTT. It yields the protein CASSRTGSNSPLHF.

This clonotype has ten or more counts. This chain connects TRBV24-1 to TRBJ1-1; maybe TRBD1 (6 bases). With 2 bases removed from V and 1 base from J, the gap between germline ends came to 22 bases. The CDR3 is made up of 19 amino acids. The germline V gene encodes CDR1 KGHDR and CDR2 SFDVKD. CDR3 DNA: TGTGCCACCAGTGATTCCCTACCCGACAGGATGAGGGGGAACACTGAAGCTTTCTTT. Translation gives CATSDSLPDRMRGNTEAFF.

This clonotype was observed a handful of times. The V call is TRBV6-6, the J call TRBJ2-7, with 14 positions matching TRBD2. CDR3 length equals 15 residues. The V and J ends lost 6 bases and 2 bases, in that order; junction bases with no gene match: 3. Germline lookup yields CDR1 MNHNY and CDR2 SVGAGI (reference sequence). The chain's CDR3 is CASSMTSGRAYEQYF. The CDR3 DNA reads as TGTGCCAGCAGCATGACTAGCGGGAGGGCCTACGAGCAGTACTTC.

There are many counts of this clonotype. The chain is built from TRBV19 and TRBJ2-7, with D perhaps TRBD1 (6 bases). The CDR3 sequence is 13 residues long. Germline V CDR1 and CDR2: LNHDA, SQIVND (reference sequence). V lost 5 bases to trimming and J lost 6 bases, with 14 bases between them. The CDR3 region has the DNA TGTGCCAGTAGTGGGGGCCCTGGAGGCGAGCAGTACTTC. Translation gives CASSGGPGGEQYF.

This clonotype was seen ten or more times. The genes are TRBV11-2 and TRBJ2-1; D is tentatively TRBD1 or TRBD2 (5 bases each). V shed 1 base and J shed 10 bases, with 26 bases lying between them. CDR3 size: 18 residues. CDR1 SGHAT and CDR2 FQNNGV come from the germline V gene. The CDR3 reads CASSLVSSTGTSFGEQFF. The CDR3 DNA is TGTGCCAGCAGCTTAGTTTCCTCAACCGGGACCTCTTTCGGGGAGCAGTTCTTC.

This clonotype occurred a few times. V and J are TRBV7-3 and TRBJ2-3, with 10 nucleotides matching TRBD2. J lost 2 bases, V lost 3 bases, and 5 bases had no gene match. The germline gives CDR1 SGHTA, CDR2 FQGTGA. This CDR3 has 16 amino acids. CDR3 protein: CASSLLAGAVTDTQYF. In DNA form, the CDR3 reads TGTGCCAGCAGCTTGCTAGCGGGGGCCGTCACAGATACGCAGTATTTT. Full variable domain (missing parts from reference TRBV7-3 and TRBJ2-3): GAGVSQTPSNKVTEKGKYVELRCDPISGHTALYWYRQSLGQGPEFLIYFQGTGAADDSGLPNDRFFAVRPEGSVSTLKIQRTERGDSAVYLCASSLLAGAVTDTQYFGPGTRLTVL.

This clonotype showed up many times. A junction end diverges from the germline sequence, so it may reflect a read error. This chain connects TRBV7-9 to TRBJ1-5; 9 bases map to TRBD1. Germline V lookup: CDR1 SEHNR, CDR2 FQNEAQ (reference sequence). The CDR3 has 12 residues. For the CDR3, the DNA is TGTGCCAGCAGCTTAGGGACAGGGGCGCGAGAGTTT. Its translation: CASSLGTGAREF.

This clonotype appeared a few times. This sequence joins TRBV5-1 and TRBJ2-1; D possibly corresponds to TRBD1 (6 bases). CDR1 is SGHRS, CDR2 YFSETQ, per germline. Trimming shortened V by 4 bases and J by 5 bases, and 10 bases separated the two germline ends. The CDR3 consists of 13 residues. CDR3: CASSVGQHNEQFF. The CDR3 DNA reads as TGCGCCAGCAGCGTCGGACAGCACAATGAGCAGTTCTTC.

This chain uses TRBV9 with TRBJ2-3; a possible D gene is TRBD2 (6 bases). This CDR3 comprises 17 residues. The V and J ends lost 0 bases and 4 bases respectively, with 18 bases between them. Germline CDR1 reads SGDLS; CDR2 reads YYNGEE. CDR3 sequence reads: CASSVASGSSSADTQYF. The CDR3 DNA reads as TGTGCCAGCAGCGTAGCTTCCGGGAGCTCCTCGGCAGATACGCAGTATTTT.

V gene TRBV7-9 combines with J gene TRBJ1-4; tentative D call: TRBD1 (5 bases). There are 14 residues in the CDR3. Germline V gene lookup returns CDR1 SEHNR and CDR2 FQNEAQ (reference sequence). V lost 3 bases to trimming and J lost 8 bases, with 13 bases between them. CDR3: CASSFPRVGEKLFF. CDR3 sequence (DNA): TGTGCCAGCAGCTTTCCCAGGGTTGGGGAAAAACTGTTTTTT.

This clonotype was seen ten or more times. The chain uses TRBV5-1 and TRBJ2-3, with TRBD2 matching over 7 bases. Germline trimming cut 0 bases from V and 1 base from J; bases unmatched to any gene: 5. Germline loops: CDR1 SGHRS, CDR2 YFSETQ. This CDR3 comprises 16 residues. In DNA, the CDR3 is TGCGCCAGCAGCTTGGTATCCAGCGGGGGCACAGATACGCAGTATTTT. This translates into CASSLVSSGGTDTQYF.

This clonotype was seen at least ten times. The chain recombines TRBV27 with TRBJ2-1, with D maybe TRBD1 (8 bases). Trimming removed 6 bases at V and 0 bases at J, with 15 bases between. Germline V CDR1 and CDR2: MNHEY, SMNVEV (reference sequence). This CDR3 spans 16 amino acids. The CDR3 protein is CASRGSGTGSYNEQFF. The CDR3 DNA reads as TGTGCCAGCAGGGGGAGCGGGACAGGCTCCTACAATGAGCAGTTCTTC.

This clonotype was recorded many times. The rearrangement uses TRBV12-3 or TRBV12-4 and TRBJ2-1; D is perhaps TRBD2 (5 bases). V was clipped by 6 bases and J by 15 bases, with 15 bases between them. The CDR3 runs to 11 residues. The CDR3 reads CASSPTGEWFF. The CDR3, as DNA: TGTGCCAGCAGCCCTACCGGGGAATGGTTCTTC.